These 32 T cell receptor beta chains share one sample of origin, sequenced in a study of Graves' ophthalmopathy and Graves' hyperthyroidism. The sequenced template was RNA, covering the TCR beta CDR3 region. Second-round multiplex PCR followed a first-round RT-PCR using HTBI primers. TCRdb ran MiXCR on the multiplex PCR reads and lists one entry per CDR3 protein. The table lists a few hundred thousand distinct CDR3 sequences, under 20% of them singletons. The sample comprised peripheral blood. These receptors all come from an adult man with Graves' ophthalmopathy.

Ten or more counts support this clonotype. The chain carries TRBV12-3 or TRBV12-4 and TRBJ1-2; 9 bases are a match to TRBD1. V lost 1 base, J lost 8 bases, and 8 bases stayed unmatched. CDR3 size: 15 residues. The CDR3 DNA follows: TGTGCCAGCAGTTTAGACACACAGGGGGCTAGAGGCTACACCTTC. Residues: CASSLDTQGARGYTF.

This clonotype has ten or more counts. The V and J genes are TRBV6-5 and TRBJ2-2, with TRBD2 identical over 9 bases. CDR1 is MNHEY and CDR2 is SVGAGI in the germline V gene. J lost 5 bases, V lost 6 bases, and 10 bases had no gene match. The CDR3 is 16 residues long. The CDR3 DNA follows: TGTGCCAGCAGCTCCTCCGCGGGGGGGTTGACCGGGGAGCTGTTTTTT. It translates to CASSSSAGGLTGELFF.

This clonotype was observed many times. Written as DNA, the CDR3 is TGTGCCACCAGCAGAGATCGGGTGATGGACTACGAGCAGTACTTC. This translates into CATSRDRVMDYEQYF. This chain joins TRBV15 and TRBJ2-7, with no clear D. V dropped 0 bases and J dropped 3 bases, with 12 bases sitting between them. Germline assignment: CDR1 LNHNV and CDR2 YYDKDF (reference sequence). The length of the CDR3 is 15 residues.

This clonotype was recorded many times. This clone may be a read error of a much larger clone one base away. Because it lacks the conserved phenylalanine or tryptophan at the end, this CDR3 is likely a read error. The chain couples TRBV6-1 to TRBJ1-1; 7 bases map to TRBD1. The CDR3 loop spans 15 amino acids. Germline assignment: CDR1 MNHNS and CDR2 SASEGT. V was pared by 4 bases and J by 5 bases, with 10 bases of the junction left unmatched. DNA for the CDR3: TGTGCCAGCAGTGCTAGGGGGCTAGGTGGGACTGAAGCTTTCCTT. Translating it yields CASSARGLGGTEAFL.

This clonotype came up a few times. The gene calls are TRBV12-3 or TRBV12-4 and TRBJ2-2; 12 nucleotides match TRBD2. This CDR3 contains 17 residues. The J segment lost 0 bases and the V segment lost 5 bases, leaving 4 bases of the junction unmatched. CDR3 amino acids: CASSRTSGASNTGELFF. The DNA of the CDR3 is TGTGCCAGCAGTAGGACTAGCGGGGCATCGAACACCGGGGAGCTGTTTTTT.

This clonotype was detected many times. The rearrangement links TRBV5-1 to TRBJ2-5; D is possibly TRBD1 (6 bases). Trimming removed 0 bases from V and 8 bases from J, with 11 bases in between. CDR1 is SGHRS, CDR2 YFSETQ, per germline. The CDR3 has 13 residues. The CDR3 DNA follows: TGCGCCAGCAGCTTGGACAGGGACCAAACCCAGTACTTC. Its translation is CASSLDRDQTQYF.

This clonotype appeared many times. The genes are TRBV6-5 and TRBJ1-1, with 9 bases that match TRBD1. J lost 10 bases, V lost 4 bases, and 4 bases had no gene match. The germline gives CDR1 MNHEY, CDR2 SVGAGI. The CDR3 is 12 amino acids. CDR3 in amino acids: CASSSGQGLAFF. Written as DNA, the CDR3 is TGTGCCAGCAGTTCGGGACAGGGTTTAGCTTTCTTT.

At least ten counts were recorded for this clonotype. The chain links TRBV12-5 to TRBJ1-5, with D hard to call. CDR3 length: 17 residues. Germline V lookup: CDR1 LGHNT, CDR2 FRNRAP. The V and J ends lost 2 bases and 0 bases respectively, with 14 bases between them. The CDR3 coding sequence is TGTGCTAGTGGTTTGACACGGCGGAGGCATAGCAATCAGCCCCAGCATTTT. This gives the protein CASGLTRRRHSNQPQHF.

This clonotype was seen at least ten times. The chain combines TRBV10-3 with TRBJ2-7; D is possibly TRBD2 (5 bases). The CDR3 runs 14 residues. V lost 10 bases and J lost 6, with 22 bases in between. Germline lookup yields CDR1 ENHRY and CDR2 SYGVKD. The CDR3: CATGKSGKAREQYF. In DNA, the CDR3 is TGTGCCACCGGGAAGTCCGGGAAAGCTCGCGAGCAGTACTTC.

In its sample, this clonotype was seen many times. The rearrangement joins TRBV6-2 or TRBV6-3 to TRBJ1-1; the D is unclear. Trimming pared 5 bases from V and 8 bases from J, leaving 12 bases between. Germline CDR1 and CDR2: MNHEY and SVGEGT. The CDR3 loop spans 12 amino acids. The CDR3 is CASSPQYGEAFF. DNA of the CDR3: TGTGCCAGCAGTCCGCAGTACGGGGAAGCTTTCTTT.

This clonotype has at least ten counts. CDR3 in amino acids: CAWSALDRVFSPLHF. The CDR3 DNA reads as TGTGCCTGGAGTGCCCTTGACAGGGTGTTTTCACCCCTCCACTTT. This chain joins TRBV30 and TRBJ1-6, with 7 bases fitting TRBD1. J lost 9 bases, V lost 1 base, and 9 bases had no gene match. Germline CDR1 GTSNPN, CDR2 SVGIG (reference sequence). The CDR3 covers 15 residues.

The chain recombines TRBV4-1 with TRBJ1-2; D may be TRBD1 (5 bases). The length of the CDR3 is 17 residues. V lost 0 bases and J 4 bases, leaving 18 bases between the germline ends. Germline loops: CDR1 MGHRA, CDR2 YSYEKL. The CDR3 nucleotides are TGCGCCAGCAGCCAAGATGCGGACATGGGGCGTACCTATGGCTACACCTTC. Translation gives CASSQDADMGRTYGYTF.

This clonotype was seen many times. Since a much larger clone is just one base distant, this may be a read error. No conserved phenylalanine or tryptophan ends this CDR3, so it is likely a read error. The rearrangement links TRBV24-1 to TRBJ1-6; D not resolved. CDR1 and CDR2 from the germline V gene are KGHDR and SFDVKD. Trimming removed 0 bases at V and 5 bases at J, with 10 bases between. CDR3 size: 16 residues. The CDR3 nucleotides are TGTGCCACCAGTGATTTGGAACTTTCTAATAATTCACCCCTCCACCTT. Its translation is CATSDLELSNNSPLHL.

In this sample, this clonotype turned up many times. This chain joins TRBV5-5 and TRBJ2-7; TRBD1 aligns across 10 bases. The V gene end was trimmed by 1 base and the J gene end by 2 bases; junction bases not matched to a gene: 3. The germline V gene has CDR1 SGHKS and CDR2 YYEKEE (reference sequence). CDR3 length equals 15 residues. Here the CDR3 DNA reads TGTGCCAGCAGCTTGAGGGACAGGGGCGCCTACGAGCAGTACTTC. Translating gives CASSLRDRGAYEQYF.

This clonotype was observed many times. The chain recombines TRBV20-1 with TRBJ2-5, with 13 bases aligning to TRBD2. CDR1 is DFQATT, CDR2 SNEGSKA, per germline (reference sequence). Trimming at V came to 7 bases and at J to 4 bases, leaving 3 bases not matched to a gene. The CDR3 runs 13 residues. The CDR3 DNA reads as TGCAGTGGCGGACTAGCGGGAGCAGAGACCCAGTACTTC. Protein sequence: CSGGLAGAETQYF.

This clonotype has ten or more counts. The V and J genes are TRBV9 and TRBJ1-1, with D possibly TRBD1 on 5 matching bases. V was clipped by 0 bases and J by 5 bases, with 11 bases between them. In germline, CDR1 is SGDLS, CDR2 YYNGEE. The CDR3 has 14 residues. The CDR3 reads CASSVGGGWTEAFF. As DNA, the CDR3 is TGTGCCAGCAGCGTAGGTGGGGGATGGACTGAAGCTTTCTTT.

This clonotype was detected many times. The chain recombines TRBV3-1 with TRBJ1-2; the match to TRBD1 covers 7 bases. The CDR3 loop spans 13 amino acids. The junction had 13 bases not matched to a gene; V was cut back by 5 bases and J by 13 bases. The V gene's germline CDR1 is LGHDT and CDR2 YNNKEL (reference sequence). CDR3: CASSDNRDSRCTF. CDR3 sequence (DNA): TGTGCCAGCAGCGATAACCGGGACAGCCGATGCACCTTC.

This clonotype was recorded at least ten times. The chain joins TRBV7-2 to TRBJ2-7, with a possible D match to TRBD1 (6 bases). Germline CDR1 reads SGHTA; CDR2 reads FQGNSA. The CDR3 length is 14 residues. Trimming took off 5 bases at V and 2 bases at J, with 13 bases between the two ends. Written as DNA, the CDR3 is TGTGCCAGCAGCCCAACAGGGTCCCCCTACGAGCAGTACTTC. Encoded protein: CASSPTGSPYEQYF.

This clonotype occurred many times. The chain joins TRBV19 to TRBJ1-5; 10 nucleotides match TRBD1. The trim removed 5 bases at V and 3 bases at J, leaving 7 bases unmatched. CDR3 length: 16 residues. Germline CDR1 reads LNHDA; CDR2 reads SQIVND (reference sequence). The DNA of the CDR3 is TGTGCCAGTAGTCCCCCTGGACAGGGGGACAATCAGCCCCAGCATTTT. It is translated as CASSPPGQGDNQPQHF.

Many counts were recorded for this clonotype. V usage is TRBV28 and J usage is TRBJ1-6; 9 bases are shared with TRBD1. The germline V gene has CDR1 MDHEN and CDR2 SYDVKM. J lost 10 bases, V lost 5 bases, and 9 bases had no gene match. There are 15 residues in the CDR3. This chain's CDR3 is CASSQPGQGFSPLHF. The DNA for the CDR3 is TGTGCCAGCAGTCAACCGGGACAGGGATTCTCACCCCTCCACTTT.

This clonotype was counted many times. This chain joins TRBV5-1 and TRBJ2-5; maybe TRBD1 (6 bases). The CDR3 is 19 amino acids. V shed 2 bases and J shed 5 bases, with 28 bases lying between them. CDR1 is SGHRS and CDR2 is YFSETQ in the germline V gene. CDR3 nucleotides: TGCGCCAGCAGCTTATCTCTGGGGGCCACCCAACAGAGACGGGAGACCCAGTACTTC. It is translated as CASSLSLGATQQRRETQYF.

This clonotype was seen repeatedly, ten times or more. This rearrangement joins TRBV12-3 or TRBV12-4 to TRBJ2-7; maybe TRBD2 (5 bases). The CDR3 spans 14 residues. Trimming left V 3 bases short and J 0 bases short, with 9 bases between. The CDR3: CASSFRRASYEQYF. Here the CDR3 DNA reads TGTGCCAGCAGTTTTAGGCGGGCCTCCTACGAGCAGTACTTC.

The chain employs TRBV6-1 and TRBJ2-7; 7 nucleotides align to TRBD1. Germline V gives CDR1 MNHNS, CDR2 SASEGT. Unmatched junction bases numbered 10, after V lost 7 bases and J lost 4 bases. This CDR3 is built from 14 residues. The CDR3 spells CASKDGTASYEQYF. CDR3 nucleotide sequence: TGTGCCAGCAAAGACGGGACAGCGTCTTACGAGCAGTACTTC.

This clonotype has at least ten counts. V and J are TRBV19 and TRBJ1-5; D ambiguous. The CDR3 is 13 amino acids. Trimming stripped 5 bases from V and 5 bases from J, with 10 bases between. CDR1 and CDR2 from the germline V gene are LNHDA and SQIVND (reference sequence). This CDR3 is CASSVAGHQPQHF. The CDR3 DNA reads TGTGCCAGTAGTGTTGCAGGCCATCAGCCCCAGCATTTT.

Many counts were recorded for this clonotype. V gene TRBV12-3 or TRBV12-4 combines with J gene TRBJ2-5, with TRBD2 identical over 15 bases. The J segment lost 3 bases and the V segment lost 3 bases, leaving 5 bases of the junction unmatched. The CDR3 totals 17 residues. Here the CDR3 DNA reads TGTGCCAGCAGTTTCGGGACTAGCGGGGGGCCGAAAGAGACCCAGTACTTC. Translated: CASSFGTSGGPKETQYF.

This clonotype has ten or more counts. This chain links TRBV6-5 with TRBJ1-2; D not resolved. From germline, CDR1 is MNHEY and CDR2 SVGAGI. V lost 2 bases, J lost 5 bases, and 9 bases lay in between. This CDR3 is 13 amino acids long. The CDR3, as DNA: TGTGCCAGCAGTTACAGGGCTGGATATGGCTACACCTTC. Amino acid sequence: CASSYRAGYGYTF.

This clonotype showed up many times. This chain links TRBV20-1 with TRBJ1-2; D gene uncertain. The length of the CDR3 is 12 residues. CDR1 and CDR2 (germline): DFQATT, SNEGSKA (reference sequence). Trimming stripped 4 bases from V and 3 bases from J, with 9 bases between. Here the CDR3 DNA reads TGCAGTGCTACGTTCTTGGACTATGGCTACACCTTC. This codes for CSATFLDYGYTF.

This clonotype was detected many times. The CDR3 here is CASSPGTNLYEQYF. The CDR3 DNA sequence: TGTGCCAGCAGCCCCGGGACAAACCTCTACGAGCAGTACTTC. The V call is TRBV6-2 or TRBV6-3, the J call TRBJ2-7; D is possibly TRBD1 (6 bases). Germline V gives CDR1 MNHEY, CDR2 SVGEGT. Trimming stripped 6 bases from V and 3 bases from J, with 15 bases between. This CDR3 comprises 14 residues.

The genes are TRBV6-2 or TRBV6-3 and TRBJ1-5; tentatively, D is TRBD1 (6 bases). The CDR3 loop spans 14 amino acids. Germline V gene data show CDR1 as MNHEY and CDR2 as SVGEGT. The V gene lost 7 bases and the J gene lost 3 bases, with 13 bases spanning the gap. CDR3 in amino acids: CASNSGQPNQPQHF. The CDR3 DNA reads as TGTGCCAGCAACTCCGGACAGCCCAATCAGCCCCAGCATTTT.

The table lists this clonotype with many counts. The chain recombines TRBV6-5 with TRBJ1-5; possible D gene TRBD1, 5 bases. The germline CDR1 and CDR2 sequences are MNHEY and SVGAGI. The CDR3 is made up of 15 amino acids. V lost 0 bases to trimming and J lost 0 bases, with 6 bases between them. The CDR3 protein is CASSYSGRSNQPQHF. The DNA for the CDR3 is TGTGCCAGCAGTTACTCGGGACGTAGCAATCAGCCCCAGCATTTT.

This clonotype appeared many times. This rearrangement joins TRBV27 to TRBJ1-5; 7 bases line up with TRBD1. There are 18 residues in the CDR3. The junction had 16 bases not matched to a gene; V was cut back by 6 bases and J by 2 bases. Germline CDR1 is MNHEY and CDR2 is SMNVEV (reference sequence). In DNA form, the CDR3 reads TGTGCCAGCAGCGAAGGGGCATTGGGTACAGGGGGCAATCAGCCCCAGCATTTT. Amino acids: CASSEGALGTGGNQPQHF.

This clonotype was observed at least ten times. V gene TRBV11-2 combines with J gene TRBJ2-7; the match to TRBD2 covers 11 bases. The V and J ends lost 3 bases and 3 bases, in that order; junction bases with no gene match: 4. The CDR3 length is 15 residues. The germline gives CDR1 SGHAT, CDR2 FQNNGV. The CDR3 loop is CASSFPSGRLYEQYF. CDR3 bases: TGTGCCAGCAGCTTCCCTAGCGGGAGGCTCTACGAGCAGTACTTC.